Shown below are 14 T cell receptor beta chains from a single sample sequenced in a study of cytomegalovirus exposure and HLA in healthy donors. The protocol was immunoSEQ multiplex PCR, while the TCRdb copy is restricted to in-frame clones and leaves out a portion. The sample has about 110,000 clones, about 87% seen once. Sequencing used PBMCs. These receptors originate from a young woman in good health and CMV-seropositive.

The chain joins TRBV5-1 to TRBJ1-4, with TRBD1 identical over 7 bases. Germline V gives CDR1 SGHRS, CDR2 YFSETQ. The CDR3 runs 15 residues. V lost 3 bases to trimming and J lost 11 bases; unmatched junction nucleotides: 13. CDR3 bases: TGCGCCAGCAGCTGGAGGACAGGTAGCTTTCGGAAACTGTTTTTT. Its protein is CASSWRTGSFRKLFF.

J is TRBJ2-5 and V is TRBV28; the D gene is possibly TRBD1 (6 bases). The CDR3 length is 13 residues. V lost 5 bases and J lost 4, with 11 bases in between. Per the germline V gene, CDR1 is MDHEN and CDR2 is SYDVKM. This CDR3 is CASSLRTVETQYF. The CDR3 bases are TGTGCCAGCAGTCTTAGGACAGTAGAGACCCAGTACTTC. The entire variable domain, with the rest obtained from reference TRBV28 and TRBJ2-5, is as follows: DVKVTQSSRYLVKRTGEKVFLECVQDMDHENMFWYRQDPGLGLRLIYFSYDVKMKEKGDIPEGYSVSREKKERFSLILESASTNQTSMYLCASSLRTVETQYFGPGTRLLVL.

The rearrangement uses TRBV4-1 and TRBJ2-1; TRBD2 matches 10 bases. This CDR3 has 16 amino acids. Germline V gene sequence: CDR1 MGHRA, CDR2 YSYEKL. V lost 1 base and J lost 2; bases outside the gene matches: 2. This CDR3 reads CASSQGTSGAYNEQFF. In DNA, the CDR3 is TGCGCCAGCAGCCAAGGAACTAGCGGGGCCTACAATGAGCAGTTCTTC.

This chain links TRBV9 with TRBJ2-1; D uncertain. There are 15 residues in the CDR3. Germline assignment: CDR1 SGDLS and CDR2 YYNGEE. Trimming took off 0 bases at V and 8 bases at J, with 15 bases between the two ends. The chain's CDR3 is CASSVGLAVGHEQFF. As DNA, the CDR3 is TGTGCCAGCAGCGTAGGACTCGCTGTTGGTCATGAGCAGTTCTTC.

The rearrangement joins TRBV7-9 to TRBJ1-1, with TRBD1 matching over 7 bases. The CDR3 runs 13 residues. Germline V gene sequence: CDR1 SEHNR, CDR2 FQNEAQ (reference sequence). V gave up 5 bases and J gave up 6 bases; unmatched junction bases: 6. CDR3 sequence (DNA): TGTGCCAGCAGCAAAGGACAGGCCTCTGAAGCTTTCTTT. The encoded protein is CASSKGQASEAFF.

Only a few counts were recorded for this clone. This chain joins TRBV6-4 and TRBJ2-3; 7 positions agree with TRBD1. The CDR3 extends over 16 amino acids. Germline CDR1 and CDR2: MRHNA and SNTAGT. V lost 0 bases, J lost 3 bases, and 6 bases stayed unmatched. CDR3 DNA sequence: TGTGCCAGCAGTGACTCGAGACAGGGCGGGACAGATACGCAGTATTTT. Its translation is CASSDSRQGGTDTQYF.

The V call is TRBV6-1, the J call TRBJ1-2, with D possibly matching TRBD1 (5 bases). Germline V gene sequence: CDR1 MNHNS, CDR2 SASEGT. The CDR3 extends over 14 amino acids. Trimming removed 4 bases at V and 1 base at J, with 10 bases between. CDR3 residues: CASSVVGVNYGYTF. The DNA for the CDR3 is TGTGCCAGCAGTGTAGTAGGGGTTAACTATGGCTACACCTTC.

The chain has TRBV4-1 and TRBJ2-5; 8 nucleotides match TRBD1. The germline V gene encodes CDR1 MGHRA and CDR2 YSYEKL. V was pared by 8 bases and J by 5 bases, with 4 bases of the junction left unmatched. The CDR3 length is 12 residues. Here the CDR3 DNA reads TGCGCCAGCCAGGGGGCCCGGGAGACCCAGTACTTC. Protein product: CASQGARETQYF.

The gene calls are TRBV18 and TRBJ1-4, with 7 positions matching TRBD1. Looked up from germline, CDR1 is KGHSH and CDR2 is LQKENI. Trimming removed 1 base from V and 8 bases from J; junction bases left unmatched: 4. CDR3 length: 14 amino acids. The CDR3 reads CASSPRQQGEKLFF. For the CDR3, the DNA is TGTGCCAGCTCACCACGCCAACAGGGGGAAAAACTGTTTTTT.

This chain links TRBV4-1 with TRBJ1-5, with TRBD1 as a possible D gene (6 bases). V lost 3 bases, J lost 4 bases, and 13 bases lay in between. The germline gives CDR1 MGHRA, CDR2 YSYEKL. CDR3 length equals 15 residues. In DNA form, the CDR3 reads TGCGCCAGCAGCCAGGAGAGGACAGCAAATCAGCCCCAGCATTTT. It yields the protein CASSQERTANQPQHF.

This clone occurred a few times. J is TRBJ1-5 and V is TRBV28; the match to TRBD1 covers 8 bases. Trimming cost V 8 bases and J 5 bases; bases outside gene matches: 14. The germline V gene encodes CDR1 MDHEN and CDR2 SYDVKM. This CDR3 contains 16 residues. This chain's CDR3 is CASSGKGQGAYQPQHF. As DNA, the CDR3 is TGTGCCAGCTCAGGGAAAGGGCAGGGGGCTTATCAGCCCCAGCATTTT.

The chain links TRBV10-2 to TRBJ2-2; maybe TRBD2 (6 bases). Germline V lookup: CDR1 WSHSY, CDR2 SAAADI. There are 14 residues in the CDR3. V was trimmed by 0 bases and J by 4 bases, leaving 6 bases between them. CDR3 amino acids: CASSESGGTGELFF. For the CDR3, the DNA is TGCGCCAGCAGTGAGTCGGGGGGCACCGGGGAGCTGTTTTTT.

The gene calls are TRBV7-2 and TRBJ2-5; unclear D gene. V shed 5 bases and J shed 2 bases, with 9 bases lying between them. CDR3 length equals 13 residues. Per germline, CDR1 SGHTA and CDR2 FQGNSA. CDR3 region: CASSKTRQETQYF. CDR3 in DNA: TGTGCCAGCAGCAAAACCAGACAAGAGACCCAGTACTTC.

The V gene is TRBV11-2, the J gene TRBJ1-2; D not resolved. Trimming cost V 0 bases and J 0 bases, with 8 bases left between them. The CDR3 is made up of 15 amino acids. Germline CDR1 and CDR2: SGHAT and FQNNGV. This chain's CDR3 is CASSLESGTNYGYTF. CDR3 bases: TGTGCCAGCAGCTTAGAAAGCGGAACTAACTATGGCTACACCTTC.